A selection of T cell receptor beta chains follows, all from one sample in a study of OX40 agonist ivuxolimab in advanced cancers. Repertoires were generated with immunoSEQ multiplex PCR, while TCRdb's copy carries only in-frame clones and drops some. Of about 27,000 clones listed, over 60% are singletons. Sequences were derived from CD4+ or CD8+ T cells sorted from blood, sampled in a trial of the OX40 agonist ivuxolimab. Source of these receptors: an adult with an advanced solid tumor such as melanoma, head and neck, liver or kidney cancer. CDR3s include the opening cysteine and the closing phenylalanine or tryptophan. The D gene is left open where the match is weak. Clone size is stated in some rows and not others, as once, few, many or a class when expanded.

TRBJ1-6 - - TRBV11-3 CASSLRQDSPLHF TGTGCCAGCAGCTTGAGACAGGATTCACCCCTCCACTTT
TRBJ1-5 - - TRBV5-5 CASSLGGDQPQHF TGTGCCAGCAGCTTAGGAGGGGATCAGCCCCAGCATTTT
TRBJ2-3 once - TRBV7-6 CASSPPFSDTQYF TGTGCCAGCAGCCCGCCCTTCTCAGATACGCAGTATTTT
TRBJ1-2 - - TRBV5-1 CASSAGQSENYGYTF TGCGCCAGCAGCGCGGGACAATCCGAAAACTATGGCTACACCTTC
TRBJ2-7 medium-sized - TRBV10-2 CASRDPYRVIYEQYF TGCGCCAGCAGAGATCCCTACCGGGTAATATACGAGCAGTACTTC
TRBJ1-2 - - TRBV5-6 CASRRGAAYGYTF TGTGCCAGCAGGAGGGGGGCCGCCTATGGCTACACCTTC
TRBJ2-7 - - TRBV6-6 CASSGAYEQYF TGTGCCAGCAGTGGGGCCTACGAGCAGTACTTC
TRBJ2-7 - TRBD1 TRBV5-1 CASSFGQGFDEQYF TGCGCCAGCAGCTTCGGACAGGGCTTTGACGAGCAGTACTTC
TRBJ2-5 - - TRBV6-5 CASRLWGAQETQYF TGTGCCAGCAGACTATGGGGGGCCCAAGAGACCCAGTACTTC
TRBJ1-5 - - TRBV5-1 CASSVGHENQPQHF TGCGCCAGCAGCGTTGGACACGAGAATCAGCCCCAGCATTTT
TRBJ1-2 - - TRBV4-1 CASSQLDRLMGDGYTF TGCGCCAGCAGCCAATTGGACAGATTAATGGGAGATGGCTACACCTTC
TRBJ2-5 - - TRBV5-6 CASSLVAGYGILMRAQYF TGTGCCAGCAGCTTGGTGGCAGGGTATGGGATCCTCATGAGGGCCCAGTACTTC
TRBJ2-1 - - TRBV18 CASSPDSVVSGEQFF TGTGCCAGCTCACCCGATAGCGTAGTGAGTGGTGAGCAGTTCTTC
TRBJ2-7 medium-sized - TRBV7-2 CASRSTGEGEQYF TGTGCCAGCAGGTCGACAGGGGAGGGCGAGCAGTACTTC
TRBJ2-3 - - TRBV19 CASSIGRARRDTQYF TGTGCCAGTAGTATAGGCAGGGCCCGAAGAGATACGCAGTATTTT
TRBJ1-2 - - TRBV7-6 CASRPRGAGYTF TGTGCCAGCCGCCCGAGGGGGGCTGGCTACACCTTC
TRBJ2-5 - - TRBV5-1 CASSLGGVGETQYF TGCGCCAGCAGCTTGGGTGGTGTTGGAGAGACCCAGTACTTC